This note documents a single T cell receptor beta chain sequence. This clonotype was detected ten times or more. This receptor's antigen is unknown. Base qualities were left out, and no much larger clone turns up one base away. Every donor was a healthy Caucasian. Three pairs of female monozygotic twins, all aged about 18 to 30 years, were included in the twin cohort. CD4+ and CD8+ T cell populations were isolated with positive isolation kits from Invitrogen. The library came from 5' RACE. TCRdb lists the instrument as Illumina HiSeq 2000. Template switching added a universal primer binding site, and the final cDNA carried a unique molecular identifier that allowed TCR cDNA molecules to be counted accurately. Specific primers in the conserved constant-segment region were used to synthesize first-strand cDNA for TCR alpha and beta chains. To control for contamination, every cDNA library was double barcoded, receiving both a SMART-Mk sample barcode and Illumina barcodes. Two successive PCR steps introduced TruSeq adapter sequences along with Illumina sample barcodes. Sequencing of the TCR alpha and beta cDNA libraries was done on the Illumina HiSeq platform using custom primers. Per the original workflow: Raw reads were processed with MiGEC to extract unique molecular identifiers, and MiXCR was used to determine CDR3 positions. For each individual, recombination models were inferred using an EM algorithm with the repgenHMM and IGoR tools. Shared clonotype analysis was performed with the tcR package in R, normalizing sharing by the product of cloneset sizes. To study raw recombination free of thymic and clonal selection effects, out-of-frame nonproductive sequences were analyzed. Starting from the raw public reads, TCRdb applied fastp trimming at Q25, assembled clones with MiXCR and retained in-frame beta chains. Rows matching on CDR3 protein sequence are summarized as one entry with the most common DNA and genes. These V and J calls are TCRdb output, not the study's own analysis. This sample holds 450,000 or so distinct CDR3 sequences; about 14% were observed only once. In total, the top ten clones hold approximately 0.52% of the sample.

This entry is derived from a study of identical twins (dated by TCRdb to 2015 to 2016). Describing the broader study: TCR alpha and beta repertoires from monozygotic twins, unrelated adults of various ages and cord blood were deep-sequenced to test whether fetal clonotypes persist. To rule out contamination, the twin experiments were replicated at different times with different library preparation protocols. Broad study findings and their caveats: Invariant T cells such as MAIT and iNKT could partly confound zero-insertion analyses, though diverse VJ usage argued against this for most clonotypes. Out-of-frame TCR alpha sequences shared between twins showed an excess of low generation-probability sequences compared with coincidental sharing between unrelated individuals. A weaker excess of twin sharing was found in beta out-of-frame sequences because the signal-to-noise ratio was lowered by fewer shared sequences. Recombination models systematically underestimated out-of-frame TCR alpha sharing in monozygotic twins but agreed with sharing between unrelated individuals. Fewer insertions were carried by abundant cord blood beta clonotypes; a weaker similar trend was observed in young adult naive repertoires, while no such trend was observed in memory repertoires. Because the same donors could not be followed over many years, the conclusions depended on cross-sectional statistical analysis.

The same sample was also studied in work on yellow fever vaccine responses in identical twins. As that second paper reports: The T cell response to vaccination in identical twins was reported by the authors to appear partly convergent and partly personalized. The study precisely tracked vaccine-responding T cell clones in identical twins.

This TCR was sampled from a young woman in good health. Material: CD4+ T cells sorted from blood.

The DNA sequence is given as TGTGCCAGCAGTTTCGGGACAGACCGAAACATTCAGTACTTC. Its translation is CASSFGTDRNIQYF. Rearrangement joined TRBV12-3 or TRBV12-4 to TRBJ2-4, with 7 bases aligning to TRBD1. From the cysteine through the phenylalanine, the CDR3 covers 14 amino acids. This entry keeps only the CDR3 DNA: 42 bases, framed from base 1. Compared with germline, V lacks 3 bases and J lacks 6 bases; bases without a gene match: 5.